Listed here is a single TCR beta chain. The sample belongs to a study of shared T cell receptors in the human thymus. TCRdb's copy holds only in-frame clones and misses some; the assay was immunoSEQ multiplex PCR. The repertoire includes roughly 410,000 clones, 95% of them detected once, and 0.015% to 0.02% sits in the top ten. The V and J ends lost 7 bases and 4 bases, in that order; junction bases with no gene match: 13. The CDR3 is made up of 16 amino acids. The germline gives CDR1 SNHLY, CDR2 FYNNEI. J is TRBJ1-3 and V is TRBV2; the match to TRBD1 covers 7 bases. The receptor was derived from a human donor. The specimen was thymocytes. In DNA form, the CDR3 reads TGTGCCAGCAACCACACAGGGGAAGTTAGCGGAAACACCATATATTTT. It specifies CASNHTGEVSGNTIYF.